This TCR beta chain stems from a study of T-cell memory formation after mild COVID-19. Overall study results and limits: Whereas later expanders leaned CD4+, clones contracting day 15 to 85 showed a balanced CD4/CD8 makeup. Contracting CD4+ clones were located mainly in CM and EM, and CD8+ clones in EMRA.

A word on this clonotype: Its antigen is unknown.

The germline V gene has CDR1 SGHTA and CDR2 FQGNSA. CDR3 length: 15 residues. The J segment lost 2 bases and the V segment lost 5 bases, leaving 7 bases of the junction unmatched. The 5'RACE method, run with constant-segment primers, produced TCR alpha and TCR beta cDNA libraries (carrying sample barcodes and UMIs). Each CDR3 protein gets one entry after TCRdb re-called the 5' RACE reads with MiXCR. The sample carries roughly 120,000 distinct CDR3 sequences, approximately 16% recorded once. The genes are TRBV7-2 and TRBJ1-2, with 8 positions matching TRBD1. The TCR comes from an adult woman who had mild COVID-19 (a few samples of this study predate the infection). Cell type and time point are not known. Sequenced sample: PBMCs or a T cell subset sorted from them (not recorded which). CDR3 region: CASSRTGTPNYGYTF. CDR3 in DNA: TGTGCCAGCAGCCGGACAGGGACACCGAACTATGGCTACACCTTC.